The rows below give T cell receptor beta chains drawn from one sample of a study of blood T cell repertoires in COVID-19. Using immunoSEQ multiplex PCR, the repertoire was profiled, and TCRdb retains in-frame clones only, with some absent. The sample gives around 220,000 clones, just over 85% of which show up once; 3.5% to 4.5% is in the top ten. Sample: peripheral blood. All receptors derive from a man aged 45-65 years with acute or convalescent COVID-19. CDR3s include the opening cysteine and the closing phenylalanine or tryptophan. D genes are given only for firm matches. The size entry is marked missing in some rows and otherwise reads once, few, many or a size class.

j_call: TRBJ1-6
clone_size: NA
v_call: TRBV5-1
d_call: NA
cdr3_nt: TGCGCCAGCAGCTCTGACACTCGAGACAATTCACCCCTCCACTTT
cdr3_aa: CASSSDTRDNSPLHF

j_call: TRBJ1-4
clone_size: NA
v_call: TRBV5-1
d_call: NA
cdr3_nt: TGCGCCAGCAGCTCCGGTTTTGGGCCAGGGGCGTCGACTAATGAAAAACTGTTTTTT
cdr3_aa: CASSSGFGPGASTNEKLFF

j_call: TRBJ2-7
clone_size: NA
v_call: TRBV2
d_call: TRBD1
cdr3_nt: TGTGCCAGCAGTGATCCAGGACAGGGGGGGAACGAGCAGTACTTC
cdr3_aa: CASSDPGQGGNEQYF

j_call: TRBJ1-1
clone_size: NA
v_call: TRBV12-5
d_call: NA
cdr3_nt: TGTGCTAGTGGTTCCCCCCAGGGTACCTTCATGAACACTGAAGCTTTCTTT
cdr3_aa: CASGSPQGTFMNTEAFF

j_call: TRBJ1-2
clone_size: NA
v_call: TRBV19
d_call: NA
cdr3_nt: TGTGCCAGTAGTAAGGGACAAGGAGTGTATGGCTACACCTTC
cdr3_aa: CASSKGQGVYGYTF

j_call: TRBJ2-1
clone_size: NA
v_call: TRBV7-3
d_call: NA
cdr3_nt: TGTGCCAGCAGCTTAACGGGCGACAATGAGCAGTTCTTC
cdr3_aa: CASSLTGDNEQFF

j_call: TRBJ1-2
clone_size: NA
v_call: TRBV5-6
d_call: TRBD1
cdr3_nt: TGTGCCAGCAGCTTTGGACAGGGGGACTATGGCTACACCTTC
cdr3_aa: CASSFGQGDYGYTF

j_call: TRBJ2-7
clone_size: NA
v_call: TRBV5-4
d_call: NA
cdr3_nt: TGTGCCAGCAGCTTTGACAGCTCCTACGAGCAGTACTTC
cdr3_aa: CASSFDSSYEQYF

j_call: TRBJ1-3
clone_size: NA
v_call: TRBV29-1
d_call: NA
cdr3_nt: TGCAGCGTTGTATCCTGGAGCTCTGGAAACACCATATATTTT
cdr3_aa: CSVVSWSSGNTIYF

j_call: TRBJ2-1
clone_size: NA
v_call: TRBV10-3
d_call: NA
cdr3_nt: TGTGCCCCATCCGGGTACAATGAGCAGTTCTTC
cdr3_aa: CAPSGYNEQFF

j_call: TRBJ1-3
clone_size: once
v_call: TRBV11-2
d_call: TRBD1
cdr3_nt: TGTGCCAGCAGCCTGGGGACAGGAGGGACTCTCGGAAACACCATATATTTT
cdr3_aa: CASSLGTGGTLGNTIYF

j_call: TRBJ1-2
clone_size: once
v_call: TRBV3-1/TRBV3-2
d_call: NA
cdr3_nt: TGTGCCAGCACTCCACAGGGTGGGAGTAACTATGGCTACACCTTC
cdr3_aa: CASTPQGGSNYGYTF

j_call: TRBJ2-7
clone_size: NA
v_call: TRBV1
d_call: NA
cdr3_nt: TGCACCAGCAGCCAAGATTCGACCAGCGTGAGCTCCTACGAGCAGTACTTC
cdr3_aa: CTSSQDSTSVSSYEQYF

j_call: TRBJ2-5
clone_size: NA
v_call: TRBV28
d_call: NA
cdr3_nt: TGTGCCAGCAGACTCGTCGGCCAAGAGACCCAGTACTTC
cdr3_aa: CASRLVGQETQYF

j_call: TRBJ1-3
clone_size: NA
v_call: TRBV19
d_call: NA
cdr3_nt: TGTGCCAGTAGTGGACAAATTACCTCTGGAAACACCATATATTTT
cdr3_aa: CASSGQITSGNTIYF

j_call: TRBJ1-1
clone_size: NA
v_call: TRBV12-3/TRBV12-4
d_call: NA
cdr3_nt: TGTGCCAGCAGACAACAGGTGAACACTGAAGCTTTCTTT
cdr3_aa: CASRQQVNTEAFF

j_call: TRBJ2-7
clone_size: NA
v_call: TRBV11-2
d_call: TRBD1
cdr3_nt: TGTGCCAGCAGCTTAGGGGACAGGGGCTACGAGCAGTACTTC
cdr3_aa: CASSLGDRGYEQYF

j_call: TRBJ2-3
clone_size: NA
v_call: TRBV10-2
d_call: TRBD2
cdr3_nt: TGCGCCAGCAGTGATAAAGCGGGGGGCGGGGAAGATACGCAGTATTTT
cdr3_aa: CASSDKAGGGEDTQYF

j_call: TRBJ2-7
clone_size: NA
v_call: TRBV27
d_call: NA
cdr3_nt: TGTGCCAGCAGTGCCATTATCCGGGGAGGGGGCGAGCAGTACTTC
cdr3_aa: CASSAIIRGGGEQYF

j_call: TRBJ2-7
clone_size: NA
v_call: TRBV19
d_call: TRBD1
cdr3_nt: TGTGCCAGTAGTATTCCGGGACAGGGGGGCTACGAGCAGTACTTC
cdr3_aa: CASSIPGQGGYEQYF

j_call: TRBJ1-6
clone_size: NA
v_call: TRBV9
d_call: TRBD1
cdr3_nt: TGTGCCAGCAGCCCCTGGGGGGACAGGGGTTCACCCCTCCACTTT
cdr3_aa: CASSPWGDRGSPLHF

j_call: TRBJ2-3
clone_size: NA
v_call: TRBV7-7
d_call: NA
cdr3_nt: TGTGCCAGCAGCCCAAGACTAGGGAGGGGGGATACGCAGTATTTT
cdr3_aa: CASSPRLGRGDTQYF

j_call: TRBJ2-7
clone_size: NA
v_call: TRBV23-1
d_call: TRBD1
cdr3_nt: TGCGCCAGCAGTCCGAGACAGGGGCCCTACTACGAGCAGTACTTC
cdr3_aa: CASSPRQGPYYEQYF

j_call: TRBJ2-3
clone_size: NA
v_call: TRBV28
d_call: TRBD2
cdr3_nt: TGTGCCAGCAGTTCCGCCCCTAGCGGGGGTCGGACAGATACGCAGTATTTT
cdr3_aa: CASSSAPSGGRTDTQYF

j_call: TRBJ1-3
clone_size: once
v_call: TRBV14
d_call: NA
cdr3_nt: TGTGCCAGCAGCCAAGTAAGCGGACCTGGAAACACCATATATTTT
cdr3_aa: CASSQVSGPGNTIYF

j_call: TRBJ2-1
clone_size: NA
v_call: TRBV7-7
d_call: TRBD2
cdr3_nt: TGTGCCAGCAGCTTAGATTCTAGCGGGGGGATGGTTGAGCAGTTCTTC
cdr3_aa: CASSLDSSGGMVEQFF

j_call: TRBJ1-5
clone_size: few
v_call: TRBV6-1
d_call: NA
cdr3_nt: TGTGCCAGCAGTGAAATAGTGTACGGCAGGGGATTGGGGCAGCCCCAGCATTTT
cdr3_aa: CASSEIVYGRGLGQPQHF

j_call: TRBJ2-2
clone_size: NA
v_call: TRBV19
d_call: TRBD1
cdr3_nt: TGTGCCAGTAAAGACAGGGGGCTCACCGGGGAGCTGTTTTTT
cdr3_aa: CASKDRGLTGELFF

j_call: TRBJ1-1
clone_size: many
v_call: TRBV6-5
d_call: TRBD1
cdr3_nt: TGTGCCAGCAGAAAAGGGACAGTGAACACTGAAGCTTTCTTT
cdr3_aa: CASRKGTVNTEAFF

j_call: TRBJ1-1
clone_size: NA
v_call: TRBV7-9
d_call: NA
cdr3_nt: TGTGCCAGCAGCGATCGACAGGCTGAAGCTTTCTTT
cdr3_aa: CASSDRQAEAFF

j_call: TRBJ2-6
clone_size: NA
v_call: TRBV9
d_call: NA
cdr3_nt: TGTGCCAGCAGCCTACAGGTCGCAGGGGCCAACGTCCTGACTTTC
cdr3_aa: CASSLQVAGANVLTF

j_call: TRBJ1-5
clone_size: NA
v_call: TRBV18
d_call: NA
cdr3_nt: TGTGCCAGCTCCCAGGACGCGGGGTTTCAGCCCCAGCATTTT
cdr3_aa: CASSQDAGFQPQHF

j_call: TRBJ2-1
clone_size: NA
v_call: TRBV3-1/TRBV3-2
d_call: TRBD1
cdr3_nt: TGTGCCAGCAGCCAATTGGGGCAGGGGGCTTGGGGCGAGCAGTTCTTC
cdr3_aa: CASSQLGQGAWGEQFF

j_call: TRBJ1-1
clone_size: NA
v_call: TRBV3-1/TRBV3-2
d_call: TRBD1
cdr3_nt: TGTGCCAGCAGAAAAGGGACAGTAGAAACTGAAGCTTTCTTT
cdr3_aa: CASRKGTVETEAFF

j_call: TRBJ1-3
clone_size: NA
v_call: TRBV10-3
d_call: TRBD1
cdr3_nt: TGTGCCATCAGTGAGCCCGGACAGGCCAGCTCTGGAAACACCATATATTTT
cdr3_aa: CAISEPGQASSGNTIYF

j_call: TRBJ1-4
clone_size: once
v_call: TRBV7-9
d_call: NA
cdr3_nt: TGTGCCAGCAGCTTAGGGGGGGATGCAACTAATGAAAAACTGTTTTTT
cdr3_aa: CASSLGGDATNEKLFF

j_call: TRBJ1-1
clone_size: NA
v_call: TRBV7-8
d_call: NA
cdr3_nt: TGTGCCAGCAGGCCTGGAGGGCAAGTGAACACTGAAGCTTTCTTT
cdr3_aa: CASRPGGQVNTEAFF

j_call: TRBJ1-1
clone_size: NA
v_call: TRBV18
d_call: NA
cdr3_nt: TGTGCCAGCTCACCACCGGCAGCGGCGTACTACACTGAAGCTTTCTTT
cdr3_aa: CASSPPAAAYYTEAFF

j_call: TRBJ2-5
clone_size: NA
v_call: TRBV5-4
d_call: TRBD2
cdr3_nt: TGTGCCAGCAGCTCCTCGCGGGGGGTAGGGACCCAGTACTTC
cdr3_aa: CASSSSRGVGTQYF

j_call: TRBJ2-1
clone_size: once
v_call: TRBV11-1
d_call: TRBD1
cdr3_nt: TGTGCCAGCAGCGCCGGGACAGGCTCCTACAATGAGCAGTTCTTC
cdr3_aa: CASSAGTGSYNEQFF